This T cell receptor beta chain came from a study of patients and donors after allogeneic stem cell transplantation. TCRdb re-called the RT-PCR reads through MiXCR, storing one row per CDR3 protein. The table shows under 170,000 distinct CDR3 sequences, with about 40% occurring only once. Germline CDR1 and CDR2: SGHDT and YYEEEE. CDR3 length: 16 amino acids. V was pared by 3 bases and J by 2 bases, with 12 bases between. The sequence came from a human donor who was either an allogeneic HSCT recipient or a stem cell or donor lymphocyte infusion donor (not recorded which). It is not recorded whose cells these are; they may come from a transplant donor. This chain connects TRBV5-6 to TRBJ1-6; the D gene is possibly TRBD1 (6 bases). The specimen was blood, either unsorted or a sorted T cell fraction (not recorded which). The CDR3 here is CASSWGQNTYNSPLHF. The CDR3, as DNA: TGTGCCAGCAGCTGGGGACAAAACACCTATAATTCACCCCTCCACTTT.